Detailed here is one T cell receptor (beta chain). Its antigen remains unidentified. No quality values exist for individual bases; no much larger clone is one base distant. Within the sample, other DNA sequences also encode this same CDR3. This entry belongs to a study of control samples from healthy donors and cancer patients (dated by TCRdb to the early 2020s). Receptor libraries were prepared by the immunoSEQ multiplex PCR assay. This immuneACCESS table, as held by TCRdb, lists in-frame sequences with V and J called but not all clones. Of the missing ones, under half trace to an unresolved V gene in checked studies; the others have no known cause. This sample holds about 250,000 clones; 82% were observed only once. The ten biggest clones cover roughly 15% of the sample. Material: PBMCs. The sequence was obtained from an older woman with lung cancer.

The CDR3: CASSPVEETQYF. In nucleotide form, the sequence is TGTGCCAGCAGCCCAGTAGAAGAGACCCAGTACTTC. The sequence joins TRBV6-2 or TRBV6-3 to TRBJ2-5, with the D gene too uncertain to name. The junction shows trimming of 6 bases on V and 3 bases on J, plus 8 bases between the germline ends. Sequences MNHEY (CDR1) and SVGEGT (CDR2) are obtained from the germline V gene. The CDR3, cysteine through phenylalanine, is 12 amino acids long. Only the CDR3 part of the read is kept: 36 bases, read in frame from the first base.